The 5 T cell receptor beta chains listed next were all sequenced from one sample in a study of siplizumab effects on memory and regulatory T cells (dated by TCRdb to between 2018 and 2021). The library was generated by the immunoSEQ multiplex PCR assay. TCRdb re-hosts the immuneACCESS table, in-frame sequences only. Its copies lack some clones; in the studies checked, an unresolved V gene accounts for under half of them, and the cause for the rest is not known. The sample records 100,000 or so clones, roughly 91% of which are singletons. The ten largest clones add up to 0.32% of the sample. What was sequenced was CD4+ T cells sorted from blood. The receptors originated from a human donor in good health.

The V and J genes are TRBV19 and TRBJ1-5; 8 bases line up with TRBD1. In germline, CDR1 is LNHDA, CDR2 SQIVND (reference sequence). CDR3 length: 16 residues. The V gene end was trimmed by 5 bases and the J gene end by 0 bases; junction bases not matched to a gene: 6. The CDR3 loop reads CASSLRTGNSNQPQHF. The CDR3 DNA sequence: TGTGCCAGTAGTCTTCGGACAGGGAATAGCAATCAGCCCCAGCATTTT.

CDR3 sequence (DNA): TGTGCCAGCACTACAGGGACAGGACACAACTATGGCTACACCTTC. Protein sequence: CASTTGTGHNYGYTF. The rearrangement uses TRBV25-1 and TRBJ1-2; TRBD1 aligns across 8 bases. Unmatched junction bases numbered 9, after V lost 7 bases and J lost 2 bases. CDR1 MGHDK and CDR2 SYGVNS come from the germline V gene. This CDR3 region has 15 residues.

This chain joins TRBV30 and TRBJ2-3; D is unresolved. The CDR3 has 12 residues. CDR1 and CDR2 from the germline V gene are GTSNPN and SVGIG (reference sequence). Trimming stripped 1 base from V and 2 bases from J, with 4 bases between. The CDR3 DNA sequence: TGTGCCTGGAGTGCTAACACAGATACGCAGTATTTT. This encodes CAWSANTDTQYF.

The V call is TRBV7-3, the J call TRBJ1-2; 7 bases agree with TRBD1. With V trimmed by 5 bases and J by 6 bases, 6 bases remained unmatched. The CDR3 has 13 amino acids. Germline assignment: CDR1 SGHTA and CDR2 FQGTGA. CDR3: CASSVNRGDGYTF. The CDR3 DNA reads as TGTGCCAGCAGCGTAAACAGGGGTGATGGCTACACCTTC.

The CDR3: CASSPGDLSSGNTIYF. DNA for the CDR3: TGTGCCAGTAGTCCGGGGGACTTAAGCTCTGGAAACACCATATATTTT. The rearrangement joins TRBV19 to TRBJ1-3, with a weak D call TRBD1 (5 bases). The CDR3 runs to 16 residues. Trimming left V 5 bases short and J 0 bases short, with 14 bases between. Germline CDR1 is LNHDA and CDR2 is SQIVND (reference sequence). Filled out from reference TRBV19 and TRBJ1-3, the complete variable domain reads DGGITQSPKYLFRKEGQNVTLSCEQNLNHDAMYWYRQDPGQGLRLIYYSQIVNDFQKGDIAEGYSVSREKKESFPLTVTSAQKNPTAFYLCASSPGDLSSGNTIYFGEGSWLTVV.